What follows is one TCR beta chain and its context. Its target is unknown. A read error is the likely source, as a far larger clone sits one nucleotide away. The CDR3 has 16 amino acids. Germline V lookup: CDR1 SGHAT, CDR2 FQNNGV. This entry comes from a study of read filtering for tumor transcriptome and immune sequencing. Study-level results: Correlation between methods rose after single-read clonotypes were removed.

The library was built from 400 ng RNA with molecular barcoded adaptors for alpha/delta and beta/gamma chains. TCRdb reprocessed the reads via MiXCR and lists one record per CDR3 protein. The data contain under 25,000 distinct CDR3 sequences, about an eighth of them seen just once; the ten biggest clones take up around three fifths. The rearrangement links TRBV11-2 to TRBJ2-1, with D maybe TRBD2 (7 bases). The TCR comes from a donor older than 35 with multiple myeloma. Sequences were obtained from a population of CD138-negative cells sorted from bone marrow. The CDR3 region is CASSLVGRGPYNERFF. In DNA form, the CDR3 reads TGTGCCAGCAGCTTAGTAGGGCGGGGGCCGTACAATGAGCGGTTCTTC.